These T cell receptor beta chains were read from a single sample in a study of regulatory T cells in long-lasting Graves disease. TCRdb itself ran the multiplex PCR reads through MiXCR, one entry per CDR3 protein. The sample carries 450,000 to 600,000 distinct CDR3 sequences, roughly 14% recorded once. These data were also reused for a study on T cells in Graves' hyperthyroidism and ophthalmopathy.

The sample here was peripheral blood mononuclear cells (PBMCs), taken at new diagnosis, from a patient treated with antithyroid drugs. The receptors derive from a man aged 30 to 45 with Graves disease. Each CDR3 is given with its conserved first and last residue. A D gene is named only where the DNA matches it firmly. Size tells how often a clone was seen (once, few, many) or the class of an expanded clone, and some rows leave it out.

D	V	size	J	CDR3
NA	TRBV6-5	NA	TRBJ2-7	CASSSGFLYEQYF
NA	TRBV20-1	many	TRBJ2-2	CSARARGNTGELFF
TRBD2	TRBV6-2/TRBV6-3	NA	TRBJ2-1	CASSYSRSPLAGASVEQFF
NA	TRBV15	many	TRBJ1-2	CATSRAVQGTTNYGYTF
TRBD2	TRBV5-5	NA	TRBJ2-7	CASKLAGFYEQYF
NA	TRBV5-1	many	TRBJ2-3	CASSYGQGGDTQYF
NA	TRBV5-8	NA	TRBJ2-3	CASSLANLADPTDTQYF
NA	TRBV27	NA	TRBJ1-3	CASSLGPGRSGNTIYF
NA	TRBV7-9	many	TRBJ2-1	CASSRVDNEQFF
TRBD2	TRBV28	many	TRBJ2-1	CASTSAGAGSYNEQFF
TRBD2	TRBV28	many	TRBJ2-7	CASSPAGLAIQYEQYF
TRBD2	TRBV7-3	many	TRBJ2-1	CASSLSGLALNEQFF
TRBD2	TRBV5-1	many	TRBJ2-1	CASSVGGTSGIGVQFF
NA	TRBV20-1	few	TRBJ2-4	CSASGTAKNIQYF
NA	TRBV5-1	many	TRBJ2-3	CASSDGGDTQYF
TRBD1	TRBV28	many	TRBJ1-2	CATGTGGNGYTF
TRBD1	TRBV6-1	NA	TRBJ2-3	CATGTATDTQYF
TRBD2	TRBV20-1	few	NA	CSASNRGTSGIGGWETQYF
NA	TRBV27	many	TRBJ1-3	CASSLKGGAGNTIYF
NA	TRBV5-8	few	TRBJ2-7	CASSLYRTGEQYF
NA	TRBV6-1	few	TRBJ1-2	CASKARDYVYTF
NA	TRBV6-1	many	TRBJ1-3	CASSRSGEHSGNTIYF
NA	TRBV30	medium-sized	TRBJ2-5	CAGSDRPETQYF
TRBD2	TRBV12-3/TRBV12-4	many	TRBJ2-2	CASSLVGRAGELFF
NA	TRBV27	many	TRBJ1-2	CASSYSPRTDSGYTF
NA	TRBV6-5	NA	TRBJ1-4	CASSLSGGFNEKLFF
TRBD2	TRBV5-1	many	TRBJ2-7	CASSLETSVSYEQYF
NA	TRBV3-1	few	TRBJ1-5	CASSQDGDQPQHF
TRBD2	TRBV6-1	NA	TRBJ2-5	CASNTRGRKETQYF
NA	TRBV24-1	NA	TRBJ2-3	CATSDRDRDSQTDTQYF
TRBD1	TRBV20-1	NA	TRBJ1-3	CSARITGAGNTIYF
NA	TRBV7-9	NA	TRBJ1-2	CASSSGEIGYTF
TRBD1	TRBV29-1	NA	TRBJ1-1	CSVAGTEWNTEAFF
NA	TRBV10-3	many	TRBJ2-1	CATRTGDGGQFF
NA	TRBV9	NA	TRBJ1-6	CASSLSPKGESPLHF
NA	TRBV12-3/TRBV12-4	many	TRBJ1-1	CASTQAGPATEAFF
NA	TRBV18	many	TRBJ2-1	CASSPPGHNEQFF
NA	TRBV7-9	many	TRBJ2-7	CASSARDSRPYEQYF
NA	TRBV29-1	NA	TRBJ1-6	CSVRSAGAGSPLHF
NA	TRBV7-8	many	TRBJ2-3	CASSLALLAGDTQYF
NA	TRBV30	many	TRBJ1-1	CATRTTEAFF
NA	TRBV14	NA	TRBJ1-1	CASSQAMAGAEAFF
TRBD2	TRBV7-9	many	TRBJ2-7	CASSYYGGSRYEQYF